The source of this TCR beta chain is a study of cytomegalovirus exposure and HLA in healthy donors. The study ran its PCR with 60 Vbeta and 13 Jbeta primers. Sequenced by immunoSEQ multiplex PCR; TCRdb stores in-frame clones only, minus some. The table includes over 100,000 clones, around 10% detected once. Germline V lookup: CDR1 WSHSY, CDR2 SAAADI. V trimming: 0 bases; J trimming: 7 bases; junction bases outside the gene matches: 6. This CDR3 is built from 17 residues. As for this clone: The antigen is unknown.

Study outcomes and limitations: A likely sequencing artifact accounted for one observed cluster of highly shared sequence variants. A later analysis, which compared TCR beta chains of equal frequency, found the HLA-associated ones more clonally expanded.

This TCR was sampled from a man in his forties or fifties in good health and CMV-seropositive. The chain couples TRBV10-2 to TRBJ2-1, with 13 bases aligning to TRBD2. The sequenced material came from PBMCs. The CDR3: CASSESRRTSGRNEQFF. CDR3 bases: TGCGCCAGCAGTGAGTCGAGAAGGACTAGCGGGAGAAATGAGCAGTTCTTC.